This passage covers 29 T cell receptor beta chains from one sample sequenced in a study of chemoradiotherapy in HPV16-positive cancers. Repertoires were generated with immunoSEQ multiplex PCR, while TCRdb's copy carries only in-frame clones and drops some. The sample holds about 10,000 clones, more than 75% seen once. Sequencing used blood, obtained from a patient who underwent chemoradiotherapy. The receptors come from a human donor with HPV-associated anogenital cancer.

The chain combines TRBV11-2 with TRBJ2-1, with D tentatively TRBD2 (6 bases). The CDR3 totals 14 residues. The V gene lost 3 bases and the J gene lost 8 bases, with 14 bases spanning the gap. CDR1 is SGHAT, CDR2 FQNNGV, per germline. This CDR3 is CASSFPGGPHEQFF. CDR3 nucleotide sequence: TGTGCCAGCAGCTTTCCCGGGGGACCGCATGAGCAGTTCTTC.

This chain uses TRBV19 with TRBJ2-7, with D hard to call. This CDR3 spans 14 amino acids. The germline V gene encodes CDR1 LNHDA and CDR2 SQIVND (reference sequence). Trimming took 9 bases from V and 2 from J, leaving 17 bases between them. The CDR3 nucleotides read TGTGCCAGCCGAGGAGCGACCGGTACCTACGAGCAGTACTTC. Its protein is CASRGATGTYEQYF. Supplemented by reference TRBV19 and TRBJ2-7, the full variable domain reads DGGITQSPKYLFRKEGQNVTLSCEQNLNHDAMYWYRQDPGQGLRLIYYSQIVNDFQKGDIAEGYSVSREKKESFPLTVTSAQKNPTAFYLCASRGATGTYEQYFGPGTRLTVT.

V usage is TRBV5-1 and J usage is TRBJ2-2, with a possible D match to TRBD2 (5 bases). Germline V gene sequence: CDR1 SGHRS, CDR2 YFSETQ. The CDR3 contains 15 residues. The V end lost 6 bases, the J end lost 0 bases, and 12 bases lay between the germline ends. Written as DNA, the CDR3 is TGCGCCAGCACCAACGAGGGCGCGAACACCGGGGAGCTGTTTTTT. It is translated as CASTNEGANTGELFF.

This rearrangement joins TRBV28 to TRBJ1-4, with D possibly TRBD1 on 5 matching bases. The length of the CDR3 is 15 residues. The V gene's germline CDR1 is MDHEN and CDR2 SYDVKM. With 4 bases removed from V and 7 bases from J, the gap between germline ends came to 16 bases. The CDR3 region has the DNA TGTGCCAGCAGTTCCCCAATCGGTGGGGCTGAAAAACTGTTTTTT. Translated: CASSSPIGGAEKLFF. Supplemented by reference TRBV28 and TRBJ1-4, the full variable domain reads DVKVTQSSRYLVKRTGEKVFLECVQDMDHENMFWYRQDPGLGLRLIYFSYDVKMKEKGDIPEGYSVSREKKERFSLILESASTNQTSMYLCASSSPIGGAEKLFFGSGTQLSVL.

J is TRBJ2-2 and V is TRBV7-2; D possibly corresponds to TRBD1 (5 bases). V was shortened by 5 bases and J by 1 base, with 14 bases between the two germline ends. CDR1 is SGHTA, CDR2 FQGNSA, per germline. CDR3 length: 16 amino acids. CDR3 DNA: TGTGCCAGCAGCCCTTTGATGACAGTGAACACCGGGGAGCTGTTTTTT. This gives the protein CASSPLMTVNTGELFF.

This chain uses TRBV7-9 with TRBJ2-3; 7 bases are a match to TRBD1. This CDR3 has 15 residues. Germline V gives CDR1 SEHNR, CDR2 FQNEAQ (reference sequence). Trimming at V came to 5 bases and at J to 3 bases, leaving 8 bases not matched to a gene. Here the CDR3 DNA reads TGTGCCAGCAGCAGAGACAGGGTAGGGACAGATACGCAGTATTTT. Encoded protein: CASSRDRVGTDTQYF.

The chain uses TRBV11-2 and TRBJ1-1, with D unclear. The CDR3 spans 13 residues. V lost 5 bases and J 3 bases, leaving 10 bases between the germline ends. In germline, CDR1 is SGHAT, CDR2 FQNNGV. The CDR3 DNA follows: TGTGCCAGCAGCGCGGCGGTTTACACTGAAGCTTTCTTT. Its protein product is CASSAAVYTEAFF.

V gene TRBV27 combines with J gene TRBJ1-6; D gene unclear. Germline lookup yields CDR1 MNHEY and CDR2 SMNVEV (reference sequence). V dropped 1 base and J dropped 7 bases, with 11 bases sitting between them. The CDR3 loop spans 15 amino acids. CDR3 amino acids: CASSLYNARNSPLHF. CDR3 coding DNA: TGTGCCAGCAGTTTATACAATGCTAGGAATTCACCCCTCCACTTT.

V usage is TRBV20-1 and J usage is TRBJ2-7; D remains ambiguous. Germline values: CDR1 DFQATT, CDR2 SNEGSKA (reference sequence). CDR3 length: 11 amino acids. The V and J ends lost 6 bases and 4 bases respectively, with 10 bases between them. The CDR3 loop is CSARSRYEQYF. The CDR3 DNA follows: TGCAGTGCCAGAAGCAGATACGAGCAGTACTTC.

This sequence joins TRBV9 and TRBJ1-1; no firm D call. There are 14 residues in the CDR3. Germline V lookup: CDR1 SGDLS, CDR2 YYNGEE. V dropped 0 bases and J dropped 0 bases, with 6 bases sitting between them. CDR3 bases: TGTGCCAGCAGCGTAGGGACGGTGAACACTGAAGCTTTCTTT. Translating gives CASSVGTVNTEAFF.

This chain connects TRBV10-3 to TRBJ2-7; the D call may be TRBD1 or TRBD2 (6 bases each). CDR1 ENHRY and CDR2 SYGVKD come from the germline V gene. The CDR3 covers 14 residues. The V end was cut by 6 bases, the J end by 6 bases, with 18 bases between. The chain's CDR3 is CAISDGGGLSEQYF. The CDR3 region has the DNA TGTGCCATCAGCGACGGGGGCGGACTCTCCGAGCAGTACTTC.

CDR3 coding DNA: TGTGCCAGCAGCCTGGGAGGAAACTCCTACAATGAGCAGTTCTTC. It specifies CASSLGGNSYNEQFF. The chain combines TRBV6-1 with TRBJ2-1; a weak D match, TRBD2 (6 bases). The CDR3 extends over 15 amino acids. The V end lost 6 bases, the J end lost 0 bases, and 12 bases lay between the germline ends. Germline V lookup: CDR1 MNHNS, CDR2 SASEGT.

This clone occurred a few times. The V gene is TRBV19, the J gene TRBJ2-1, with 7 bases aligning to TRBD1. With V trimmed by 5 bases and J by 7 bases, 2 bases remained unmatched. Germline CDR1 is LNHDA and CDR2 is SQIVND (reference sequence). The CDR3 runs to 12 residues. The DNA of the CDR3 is TGTGCCAGTAGTGGGGACAGTAATGAGCAGTTCTTC. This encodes CASSGDSNEQFF.

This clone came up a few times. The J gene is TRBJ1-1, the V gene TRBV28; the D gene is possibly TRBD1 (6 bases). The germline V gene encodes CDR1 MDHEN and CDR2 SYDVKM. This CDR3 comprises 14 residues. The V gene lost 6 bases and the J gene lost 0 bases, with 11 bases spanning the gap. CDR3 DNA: TGTGCCAGCAGCGGACAGAACCTGAACACTGAAGCTTTCTTT. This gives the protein CASSGQNLNTEAFF. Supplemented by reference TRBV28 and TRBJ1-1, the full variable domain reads DVKVTQSSRYLVKRTGEKVFLECVQDMDHENMFWYRQDPGLGLRLIYFSYDVKMKEKGDIPEGYSVSREKKERFSLILESASTNQTSMYLCASSGQNLNTEAFFGQGTRLTVV.

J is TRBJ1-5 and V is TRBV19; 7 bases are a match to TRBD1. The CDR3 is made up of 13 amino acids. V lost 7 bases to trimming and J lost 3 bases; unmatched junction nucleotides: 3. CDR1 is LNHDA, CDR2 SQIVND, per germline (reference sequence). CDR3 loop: CASTGQVNQPQHF. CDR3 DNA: TGTGCCAGTACTGGACAGGTCAATCAGCCCCAGCATTTT. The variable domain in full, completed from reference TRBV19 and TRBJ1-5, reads DGGITQSPKYLFRKEGQNVTLSCEQNLNHDAMYWYRQDPGQGLRLIYYSQIVNDFQKGDIAEGYSVSREKKESFPLTVTSAQKNPTAFYLCASTGQVNQPQHFGDGTRLSIL.

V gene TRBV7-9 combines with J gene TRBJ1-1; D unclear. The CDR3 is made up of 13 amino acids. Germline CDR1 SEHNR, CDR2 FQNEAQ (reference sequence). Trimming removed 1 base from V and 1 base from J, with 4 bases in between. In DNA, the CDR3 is TGTGCCAGCAGCTTAGTGGGGAACACTGAAGCTTTCTTT. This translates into CASSLVGNTEAFF.

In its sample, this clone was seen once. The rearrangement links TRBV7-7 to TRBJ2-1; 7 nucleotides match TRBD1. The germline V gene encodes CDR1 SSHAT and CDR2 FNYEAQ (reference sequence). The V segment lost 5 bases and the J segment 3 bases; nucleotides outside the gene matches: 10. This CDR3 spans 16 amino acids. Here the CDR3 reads CASSQGVAGDYNEQFF. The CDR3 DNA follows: TGTGCCAGCAGCCAGGGGGTGGCAGGGGACTACAATGAGCAGTTCTTC.

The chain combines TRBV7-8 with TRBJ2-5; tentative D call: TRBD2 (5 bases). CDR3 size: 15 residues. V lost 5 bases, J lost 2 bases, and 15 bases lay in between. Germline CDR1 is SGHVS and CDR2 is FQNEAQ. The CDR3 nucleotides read TGTGCCAGCAGCCCACCGGGCCGGGGACAAGAGACCCAGTACTTC. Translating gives CASSPPGRGQETQYF.

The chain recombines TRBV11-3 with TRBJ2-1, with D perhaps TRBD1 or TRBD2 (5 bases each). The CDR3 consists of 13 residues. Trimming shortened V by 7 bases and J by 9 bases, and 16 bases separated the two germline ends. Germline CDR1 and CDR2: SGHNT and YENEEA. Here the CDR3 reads CASTPSGASEQFF. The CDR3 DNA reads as TGTGCCAGCACCCCCTCCGGGGCTAGTGAGCAGTTCTTC.

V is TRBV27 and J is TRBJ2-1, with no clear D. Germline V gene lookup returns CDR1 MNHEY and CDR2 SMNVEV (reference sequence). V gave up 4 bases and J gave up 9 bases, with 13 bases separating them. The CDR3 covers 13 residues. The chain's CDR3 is CASSYWAWGEQFF. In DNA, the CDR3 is TGTGCCAGCAGTTATTGGGCGTGGGGTGAGCAGTTCTTC.

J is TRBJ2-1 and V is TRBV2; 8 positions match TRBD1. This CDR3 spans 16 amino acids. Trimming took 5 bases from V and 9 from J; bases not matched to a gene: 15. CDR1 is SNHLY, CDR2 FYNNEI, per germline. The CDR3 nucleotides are TGTGCCAGCAGTCAGATGTCGTTCCAGGGGGCGCCTGAGCAGTTCTTC. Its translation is CASSQMSFQGAPEQFF.

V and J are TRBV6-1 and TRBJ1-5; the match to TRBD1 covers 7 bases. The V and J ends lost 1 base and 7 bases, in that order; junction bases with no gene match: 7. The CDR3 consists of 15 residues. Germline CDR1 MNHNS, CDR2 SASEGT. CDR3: CASSEGPGTEQPQHF. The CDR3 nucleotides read TGTGCCAGCAGTGAAGGACCCGGGACAGAGCAGCCCCAGCATTTT.

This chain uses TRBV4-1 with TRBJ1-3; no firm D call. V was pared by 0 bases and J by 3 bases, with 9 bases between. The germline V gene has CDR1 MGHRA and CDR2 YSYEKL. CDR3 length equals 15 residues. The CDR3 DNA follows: TGCGCCAGCAGCCAAGATCAGTCTGGTGGAAACACCATATATTTT. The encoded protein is CASSQDQSGGNTIYF.

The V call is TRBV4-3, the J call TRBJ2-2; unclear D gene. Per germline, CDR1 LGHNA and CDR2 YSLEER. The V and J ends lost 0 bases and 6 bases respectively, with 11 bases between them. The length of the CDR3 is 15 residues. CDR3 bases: TGCGCCAGCAGCCAAGATATCGGTGTATCCGGGGAGCTGTTTTTT. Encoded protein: CASSQDIGVSGELFF.

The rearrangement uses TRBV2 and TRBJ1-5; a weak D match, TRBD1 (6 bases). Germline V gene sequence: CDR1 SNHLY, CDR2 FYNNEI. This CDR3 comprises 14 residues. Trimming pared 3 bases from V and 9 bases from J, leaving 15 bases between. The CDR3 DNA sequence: TGTGCCAGCAGTGACTTACAGGGAAGTCGGCCCCAGCATTTT. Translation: CASSDLQGSRPQHF.

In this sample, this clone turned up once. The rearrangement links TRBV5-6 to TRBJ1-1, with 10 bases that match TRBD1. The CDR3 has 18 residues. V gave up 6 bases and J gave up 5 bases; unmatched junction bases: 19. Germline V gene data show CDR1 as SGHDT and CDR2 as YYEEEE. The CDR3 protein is CASNPEAQTGTGATEAFF. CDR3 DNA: TGTGCCAGCAACCCCGAGGCCCAAACGGGGACAGGGGCTACTGAAGCTTTCTTT.

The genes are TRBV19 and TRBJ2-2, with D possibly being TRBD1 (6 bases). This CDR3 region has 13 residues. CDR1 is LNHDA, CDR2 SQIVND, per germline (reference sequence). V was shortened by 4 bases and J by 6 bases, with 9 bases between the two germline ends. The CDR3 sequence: CASSTQGAGELFF. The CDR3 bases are TGTGCCAGTAGTACACAGGGAGCCGGGGAGCTGTTTTTT.

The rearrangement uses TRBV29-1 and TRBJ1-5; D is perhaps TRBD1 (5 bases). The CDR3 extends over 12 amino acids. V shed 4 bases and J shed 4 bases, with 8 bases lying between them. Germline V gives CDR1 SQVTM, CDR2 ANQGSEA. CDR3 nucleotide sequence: TGCAGCGTTGGGACAAATAATCAGCCCCAGCATTTT. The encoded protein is CSVGTNNQPQHF. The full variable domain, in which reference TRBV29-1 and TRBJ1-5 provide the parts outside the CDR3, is SAVISQKPSRDICQRGTSLTIQCQVDSQVTMMFWYRQQPGQSLTLIATANQGSEATYESGFVIDKFPISRPNLTFSTLTVSNMSPEDSSIYLCSVGTNNQPQHFGDGTRLSIL.

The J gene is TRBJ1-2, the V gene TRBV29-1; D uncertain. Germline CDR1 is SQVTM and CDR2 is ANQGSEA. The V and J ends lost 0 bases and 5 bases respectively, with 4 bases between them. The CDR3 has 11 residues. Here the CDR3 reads CSVEDFYGYTF. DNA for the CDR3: TGCAGCGTTGAAGACTTTTATGGCTACACCTTC.